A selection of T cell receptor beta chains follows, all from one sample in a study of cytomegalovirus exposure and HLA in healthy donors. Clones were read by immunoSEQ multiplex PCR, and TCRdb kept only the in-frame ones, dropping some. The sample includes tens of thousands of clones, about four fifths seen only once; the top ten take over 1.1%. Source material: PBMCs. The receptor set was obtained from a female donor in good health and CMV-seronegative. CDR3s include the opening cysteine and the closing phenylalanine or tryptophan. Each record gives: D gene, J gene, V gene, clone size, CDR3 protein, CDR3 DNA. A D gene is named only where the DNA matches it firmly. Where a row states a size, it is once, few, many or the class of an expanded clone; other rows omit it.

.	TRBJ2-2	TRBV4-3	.	CASSQGVAGSGELFF	TGCGCCAGCAGCCAAGGGGTGGCGGGGTCCGGGGAGCTGTTTTTT
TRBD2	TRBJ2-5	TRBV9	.	CASSIGTSRETQYF	TGTGCCAGCAGCATCGGGACTAGCAGGGAGACCCAGTACTTC
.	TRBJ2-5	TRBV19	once	CASSISRGSETQYF	TGTGCCAGTAGTATTTCCAGGGGATCGGAGACCCAGTACTTC
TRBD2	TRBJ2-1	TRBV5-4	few	CASSWGASGAVREQFF	TGTGCCAGCAGCTGGGGGGCTAGCGGGGCGGTCCGCGAGCAGTTCTTC
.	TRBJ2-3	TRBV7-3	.	CASSRLPLTDTQYF	TGTGCCAGCAGCCGACTTCCCCTCACAGATACGCAGTATTTT
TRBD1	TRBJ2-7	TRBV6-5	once	CASSPRQGSSYEQYF	TGTGCCAGCAGTCCCAGACAGGGTAGCTCCTACGAGCAGTACTTC
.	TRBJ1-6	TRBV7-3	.	CASAKGGSSYNSPLHF	TGTGCCAGCGCCAAGGGAGGGAGCTCCTATAATTCACCCCTCCACTTT
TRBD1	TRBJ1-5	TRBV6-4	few	CASSAGTGGNQPQHF	TGTGCCAGCAGTGCGGGGACAGGGGGCAATCAGCCCCAGCATTTT
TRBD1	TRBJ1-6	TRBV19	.	CASSIAAGGNSPLHF	TGTGCCAGTAGTATCGCGGCAGGGGGCAATTCACCCCTCCACTTT
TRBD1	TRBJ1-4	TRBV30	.	CAWVPGTGGGKLFF	TGTGCCTGGGTTCCCGGGACAGGGGGAGGAAAACTGTTTTTT
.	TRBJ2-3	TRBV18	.	CASSNTLQNTDTQYF	TGTGCCAGCTCCAACACGTTGCAAAACACAGATACGCAGTATTTT
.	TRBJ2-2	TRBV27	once	CASSPRQTLPRELFF	TGTGCCAGCAGTCCACGACAGACCCTACCCAGGGAGCTGTTTTTT
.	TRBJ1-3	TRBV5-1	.	CASSLGQGYTIYF	TGCGCCAGCAGCTTGGGTCAGGGGTACACCATATATTTT
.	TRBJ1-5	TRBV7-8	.	CASSPMTGQPQHF	TGTGCCAGCAGCCCTATGACAGGACAGCCCCAGCATTTT
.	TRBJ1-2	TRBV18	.	CASSPEDSHGYTF	TGTGCCAGCTCACCCGAGGATAGCCATGGCTACACCTTC
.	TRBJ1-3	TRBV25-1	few	CASSDKEGSGNTIYF	TGTGCCAGCAGTGACAAAGAGGGCTCTGGAAACACCATATATTTT
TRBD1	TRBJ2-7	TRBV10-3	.	CAISEGQGYEQYF	TGTGCCATCAGTGAGGGACAGGGATACGAGCAGTACTTC
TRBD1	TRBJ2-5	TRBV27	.	CASSDHRTGVRETQYF	TGTGCCAGCTCAGACCACAGGACAGGGGTTCGAGAGACCCAGTACTTC
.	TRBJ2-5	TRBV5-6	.	CASSSLQTGTQYF	TGTGCCAGCAGCTCGTTGCAGACGGGGACCCAGTACTTC
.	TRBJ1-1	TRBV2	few	CASSGQINEAFF	TGTGCCAGCAGTGGACAAATAAATGAAGCTTTCTTT
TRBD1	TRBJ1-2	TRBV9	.	CASSGPGTESIYGYTF	TGTGCCAGCAGCGGGCCCGGGACAGAGTCCATCTATGGCTACACCTTC